Below, 21 T cell receptor beta chains from the same sample are listed, as sequenced in a study of identical twins (dated by TCRdb to the mid-2010s). The library relied on 5' RACE. Data came from an Illumina HiSeq 2000. The public reads were reanalyzed by TCRdb: fastp trimming at Q25, MiXCR alignment, in-frame beta chains only. Every entry covers one CDR3 protein and lists the most common genes and DNA from its rows. The sample includes around 530,000 distinct CDR3 sequences, with approximately 14% observed a single time. Of the sample, 0.44% falls within the top ten clones. This sample also belongs to another study, concerning yellow fever vaccine responses in identical twins.

The sequencing input was CD4+ T cells sorted from blood. The receptors stem from a woman under 30 in good health.

The V and J genes are TRBV7-2 and TRBJ2-1, with D unclear. The ends were cut back, 5 bases at V and 1 base at J, with 18 bases in the middle. The CDR3 has 17 amino acids. Per germline, CDR1 SGHTA and CDR2 FQGNSA. CDR3 coding DNA: TGTGCCAGCAGCCTACCGGAACAGCTACGTTCCTACAATGAGCAGTTCTTC. This sequence encodes CASSLPEQLRSYNEQFF. Full variable domain (remainder filled in from reference TRBV7-2 and TRBJ2-1): GAGVSQSPSNKVTEKGKDVELRCDPISGHTALYWYRQSLGQGLEFLIYFQGNSAPDKSGLPSDRFSAERTGGSVSTLTIQRTQQEDSAVYLCASSLPEQLRSYNEQFFGPGTRLTVL.

The gene calls are TRBV27 and TRBJ1-1; D gene unclear. V lost 7 bases, J lost 4 bases, and 10 bases lay in between. The CDR3 consists of 12 residues. The V gene's germline CDR1 is MNHEY and CDR2 SMNVEV (reference sequence). CDR3 nucleotide sequence: TGTGCCAGCAAAGGGTTTTCCACTGAAGCTTTCTTT. Protein product: CASKGFSTEAFF.

The chain links TRBV7-6 to TRBJ2-3; D is perhaps TRBD2 (5 bases). This CDR3 contains 16 residues. The germline V gene has CDR1 SGHVS and CDR2 FNYEAQ. V shed 1 base and J shed 1 base, with 12 bases lying between them. The chain's CDR3 is CASSLGTAVGTDTQYF. The CDR3 DNA reads TGTGCCAGCAGCTTAGGTACAGCGGTAGGCACAGATACGCAGTATTTT.

This clonotype was seen only a few times. The chain has TRBV29-1 and TRBJ2-7, with a weak D call TRBD2 (6 bases). V was clipped by 7 bases and J by 0 bases, with 16 bases between them. The germline CDR1 and CDR2 sequences are SQVTM and ANQGSEA. The CDR3 contains 14 residues. CDR3 sequence: CSATKEGHSYEQYF. CDR3 nucleotides: TGCAGCGCAACCAAGGAGGGTCACTCCTACGAGCAGTACTTC.

This clonotype was found many times. This rearrangement joins TRBV12-3 or TRBV12-4 to TRBJ2-5; TRBD2 matches at 7 bases. With V trimmed by 6 bases and J by 5 bases, 6 bases remained unmatched. The CDR3 totals 13 residues. This chain's CDR3 is CASSSSGRETQYF. The DNA for the CDR3 is TGTGCCAGCAGCTCTAGCGGTCGGGAGACCCAGTACTTC.

This clonotype was observed once. The chain employs TRBV7-3 and TRBJ2-2, with TRBD1 identical over 8 bases. CDR1 is SGHTA and CDR2 is FQGTGA in the germline V gene. V shed 4 bases and J 4 bases; nucleotides not matched to a gene: 11. This CDR3 is built from 17 residues. CDR3 DNA sequence: TGTGCCAGCAGCTCAGCACAAGACAGGGGTCGCACCGGGGAGCTGTTTTTT. It specifies CASSSAQDRGRTGELFF. The full variable domain, completed using reference TRBV7-3 and TRBJ2-2, is GAGVSQTPSNKVTEKGKYVELRCDPISGHTALYWYRQSLGQGPEFLIYFQGTGAADDSGLPNDRFFAVRPEGSVSTLKIQRTERGDSAVYLCASSSAQDRGRTGELFFGEGSRLTVL.

The chain is built from TRBV7-9 and TRBJ2-2, with 7 bases that match TRBD2. The CDR3 totals 17 residues. The germline V gene has CDR1 SEHNR and CDR2 FQNEAQ (reference sequence). With V trimmed by 2 bases and J by 5 bases, 11 bases remained unmatched. DNA for the CDR3: TGTGCCAGCAGCTTAAATCTGGCGGGAGTTCGAACCGGGGAGCTGTTTTTT. It specifies CASSLNLAGVRTGELFF.

The table lists this clonotype with a few counts. The chain recombines TRBV28 with TRBJ2-5, with D unclear. The CDR3 contains 13 residues. Germline values: CDR1 MDHEN, CDR2 SYDVKM. With 4 bases removed from V and 0 bases from J, the gap between germline ends came to 6 bases. The CDR3 bases are TGTGCCAGCAGTTCTCAGGACCAAGAGACCCAGTACTTC. Protein: CASSSQDQETQYF.

This chain joins TRBV19 and TRBJ2-1; the match to TRBD2 covers 8 bases. The CDR3 runs 16 residues. Germline CDR1 LNHDA, CDR2 SQIVND (reference sequence). The J segment lost 7 bases and the V segment lost 0 bases, leaving 8 bases of the junction unmatched. DNA of the CDR3: TGTGCCAGTAGTATAGATCTCGCCGGGGGGGCTAATGAGCAGTTCTTC. Encoded protein: CASSIDLAGGANEQFF.

Only a few counts were recorded for this clonotype. The rearrangement links TRBV20-1 to TRBJ2-5; D uncertain. The CDR3 length is 13 residues. With 3 bases removed from V and 5 bases from J, the gap between germline ends came to 13 bases. Germline V gene lookup returns CDR1 DFQATT and CDR2 SNEGSKA (reference sequence). The CDR3 protein is CSARPASRETQYF. CDR3 DNA sequence: TGCAGTGCTAGGCCAGCCTCTCGGGAGACCCAGTACTTC.

This clonotype was counted between two and nine times. The V call is TRBV29-1, the J call TRBJ2-3; D is possibly TRBD1 or TRBD2 (6 bases each). The V end lost 4 bases, the J end lost 1 base, and 15 bases lay between the germline ends. This CDR3 contains 15 residues. CDR1 is SQVTM, CDR2 ANQGSEA, per germline. The CDR3 coding sequence is TGCAGCGTTGGGGGGGCTAGCCCAGGCACAGATACGCAGTATTTT. This gives the protein CSVGGASPGTDTQYF.

This clonotype has just a few counts. The CDR3 is CASSLRLAGGPTDTQYF. For the CDR3, the DNA is TGCGCCAGCAGCTTGAGACTAGCGGGAGGGCCAACAGATACGCAGTATTTT. V gene TRBV5-1 combines with J gene TRBJ2-3, with 14 bases lining up with TRBD2. The length of the CDR3 is 17 residues. V lost 1 base, J lost 3 bases, and 4 bases stayed unmatched. The germline V gene encodes CDR1 SGHRS and CDR2 YFSETQ.

This clonotype occurred a few times. This chain links TRBV3-1 with TRBJ2-2; the D gene is possibly TRBD2 (5 bases). Germline-derived CDR1 and CDR2 are LGHDT and YNNKEL (reference sequence). The germline V and J ends were trimmed by 7 bases and 1 base, with 10 bases remaining between them. The length of the CDR3 is 14 residues. CDR3 sequence (DNA): TGTGCCAGCAAGCCGGGGAGGAACACCGGGGAGCTGTTTTTT. It yields the protein CASKPGRNTGELFF.

This chain connects TRBV11-3 to TRBJ2-1; D possibly corresponds to TRBD2 (5 bases). V lost 0 bases and J 5 bases, leaving 8 bases between the germline ends. Per the germline V gene, CDR1 is SGHNT and CDR2 is YENEEA. This CDR3 spans 14 amino acids. The CDR3 region is CASSLESGNNEQFF. The CDR3 region has the DNA TGTGCCAGCAGCTTAGAGAGCGGTAACAATGAGCAGTTCTTC.

J is TRBJ2-3 and V is TRBV10-3, with TRBD1 matching 9 bases. Losses at the gene ends were 6 bases for V and 4 bases for J; bases not matched to a gene: 8. The CDR3 covers 15 residues. The germline gives CDR1 ENHRY, CDR2 SYGVKD. CDR3 region: CAIRPGQGLADTQYF. The CDR3 nucleotides are TGTGCCATCAGACCGGGACAGGGACTTGCAGATACGCAGTATTTT.

The chain links TRBV12-3 or TRBV12-4 to TRBJ2-7; D not certain. The CDR3 totals 12 residues. Trimming stripped 6 bases from V and 4 bases from J, with 10 bases between. CDR3 in DNA: TGTGCCAGCAGCCCTCTTTTATACGAGCAGTACTTC. Protein: CASSPLLYEQYF.

This clonotype has ten or more counts. This chain links TRBV29-1 with TRBJ2-1; 11 nucleotides match TRBD2. Trimming removed 7 bases from V and 7 bases from J; junction bases left unmatched: 12. The CDR3 runs to 15 residues. Germline lookup yields CDR1 SQVTM and CDR2 ANQGSEA. In DNA, the CDR3 is TGCAGCGCCGTAGCGGGAGGGCCTTTGTTTAATGAGCAGTTCTTC. As protein: CSAVAGGPLFNEQFF.

The genes are TRBV29-1 and TRBJ2-7, with a weak D call TRBD2 (5 bases). This CDR3 comprises 12 residues. V was pared by 5 bases and J by 5 bases, with 13 bases between. The germline V gene encodes CDR1 SQVTM and CDR2 ANQGSEA. This CDR3 reads CSVLVLGDEQYF. CDR3 in DNA: TGCAGCGTTCTAGTGCTCGGGGACGAGCAGTACTTC.

The V call is TRBV24-1, the J call TRBJ2-3; 12 nucleotides align to TRBD2. The CDR3 spans 19 residues. The V segment lost 4 bases and the J segment 4 bases; nucleotides outside the gene matches: 14. CDR1 and CDR2 from the germline V gene are KGHDR and SFDVKD. The CDR3 DNA follows: TGTGCCACCAGTGAATCCCTTCTAGCGGGAGGGCCAGCCCCAGATACGCAGTATTTT. It is translated as CATSESLLAGGPAPDTQYF.

V and J are TRBV4-1 and TRBJ2-1; D remains unclear. The V gene's germline CDR1 is MGHRA and CDR2 YSYEKL. V was trimmed by 3 bases and J by 1 base, leaving 4 bases between them. This CDR3 spans 13 amino acids. In DNA, the CDR3 is TGCGCCAGCAGCCAGATTTCCTACAATGAGCAGTTCTTC. This translates into CASSQISYNEQFF.

The J gene is TRBJ2-7, the V gene TRBV12-3 or TRBV12-4, with TRBD2 matching over 10 bases. This CDR3 has 17 residues. Trimming at V came to 2 bases and at J to 0 bases, leaving 7 bases not matched to a gene. The CDR3 nucleotides read TGTGCCAGCAGTTTAATTTTTAGCGGGGGGAGCTCCTACGAGCAGTACGTC. Protein product: CASSLIFSGGSSYEQYV.